The T cell receptor beta chain described here comes from a study of human T cells and chemical hapten exposure. Across the study: Alopecia areata, totalis or universalis was found in mostly female patients.

Overall study findings and caveats: PT1 expanded TCR numbers tracked positively with patch test score.

As to time point: pre-sensitization, week 0. The sample's treatment: therapeutic diphenylcyclopropenone sensitization with weekly scalp DPC. Unique molecular identifiers were linked by the library to individual cDNA molecules. TCRdb used MiXCR to reprocess the RACE reads, holding one entry per CDR3 protein. The sample holds around 330,000 distinct CDR3 sequences; over 5% are singletons and the top ten take about 8.2%. This clonotype turned up a few times. Its antigen is as yet unknown. This CDR3 contains 15 residues. Germline CDR1 and CDR2: SGHTA and FQGNSA. The V gene lost 1 base and the J gene lost 7 bases, with 11 bases spanning the gap.

The clonotype comes from a woman aged 18-29 years with alopecia areata. Some clones in this sample may be carry-over from other donors' samples. The chain has TRBV7-2 and TRBJ1-6; D is uncertain. Specimen: whole blood, collected in connection with sensitization to the hapten diphenylcyclopropenone (DPC). The CDR3 here is CASSLVGGPNSPLHF. The CDR3 DNA is TGTGCCAGCAGCTTAGTAGGAGGGCCAAATTCACCCCTCCACTTT.